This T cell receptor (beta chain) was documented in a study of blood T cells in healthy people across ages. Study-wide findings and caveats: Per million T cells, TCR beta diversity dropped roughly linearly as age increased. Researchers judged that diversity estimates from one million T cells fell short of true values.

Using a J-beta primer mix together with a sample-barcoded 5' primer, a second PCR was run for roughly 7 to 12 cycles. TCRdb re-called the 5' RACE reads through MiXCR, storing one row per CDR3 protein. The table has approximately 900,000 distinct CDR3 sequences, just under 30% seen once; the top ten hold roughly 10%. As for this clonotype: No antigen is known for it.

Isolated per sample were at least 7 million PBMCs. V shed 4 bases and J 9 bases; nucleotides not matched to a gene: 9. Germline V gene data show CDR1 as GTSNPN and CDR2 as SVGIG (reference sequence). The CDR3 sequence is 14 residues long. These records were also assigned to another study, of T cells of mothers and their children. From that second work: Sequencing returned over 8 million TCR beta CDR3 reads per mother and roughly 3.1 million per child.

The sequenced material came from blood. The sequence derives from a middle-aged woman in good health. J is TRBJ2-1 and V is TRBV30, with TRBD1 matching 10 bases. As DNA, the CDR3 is TGTGCCTGGAAAGGGACAGGGGTAGGGGGTGAGCAGTTCTTC. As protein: CAWKGTGVGGEQFF.